These T cell receptor beta chains were read from a single sample in a study of T cells in Graves' hyperthyroidism and ophthalmopathy. TCRdb reprocessed the multiplex PCR reads with MiXCR, giving one entry per CDR3 protein. Seen here are 600,000 to 800,000 distinct CDR3 sequences, around a third observed once, and the top ten hold roughly 30%. The sample consisted of blood. These receptors were collected from a woman between 35 and 50 years old with Graves' hyperthyroidism. Each CDR3 is given with its conserved first and last residue. A D gene is named only where the DNA matches it firmly. Clone size is not always given. Where it is, it says once, few, many or a class for expanded clones.

NA,many,TRBV2,TRBJ2-7,CASSERGAGIYEQYF,TGTGCCAGCAGTGAAAGGGGGGCTGGGATTTACGAGCAGTACTTC
TRBD1,NA,TRBV7-4,TRBJ2-7,CASSYLTFGTGFPTEQYF,TGTGCCAGCAGTTATCTAACATTTGGGACAGGGTTCCCGACCGAGCAGTACTTC
TRBD1,few,TRBV12-3/TRBV12-4,TRBJ1-1,CASSPMGDREAFF,TGTGCCAGCAGCCCCATGGGGGACAGAGAAGCTTTCTTT
TRBD2,NA,TRBV7-8,TRBJ2-5,CASSQVKALAGPKETQYF,TGCGCCAGCAGCCAAGTAAAAGCACTAGCGGGGCCCAAAGAGACCCAGTACTTC
TRBD1,NA,TRBV4-1,TRBJ2-7,CASSQGSQGAYEQYF,TGCGCCAGCAGCCAAGGAAGCCAGGGGGCCTACGAGCAGTACTTC
NA,NA,TRBV5-1,TRBJ1-1,CASSWYRREGEAFF,TGCGCCAGCAGCTGGTACCGTAGAGAGGGTGAAGCTTTCTTT
NA,NA,TRBV7-2,TRBJ1-6,CASSLGGTKNSPLHF,TGTGCCAGCAGTTTAGGGGGGACGAAGAATTCACCCCTCCACTTT
NA,NA,TRBV6-1,TRBJ1-3,CASSDGQNSGNTIYF,TGTGCCAGCAGCGATGGACAGAACTCTGGAAACACCATATATTTT
NA,NA,TRBV29-1,TRBJ1-3,CSALLGSGNTIYF,TGCAGCGCCCTCTTGGGCTCTGGAAACACCATATATTTT
NA,once,TRBV7-7,TRBJ1-1,CASSYPVMNTEAFF,TGTGCCAGCAGTTACCCAGTCATGAACACTGAAGCTTTCTTT
NA,once,TRBV29-1,TRBJ1-2,CSVEVQGSNYGYTF,TGCAGCGTTGAAGTGCAGGGTTCCAACTATGGCTACACCTTC
TRBD1,NA,TRBV6-1,TRBJ1-5,CASSRKTGGYSNQPQHF,TGTGCCAGCTCAAGAAAGACAGGGGGCTATAGCAATCAGCCCCAGCATTTT
NA,few,TRBV4-3,TRBJ2-7,CASSQDLQGYPSYEQYF,TGCGCCAGCAGCCAAGATCTCCAAGGTTACCCCTCCTACGAGCAGTACTTC
TRBD2,many,TRBV10-3,TRBJ2-2,CAISESASGRRGHGELFF,TGTGCCATCAGTGAGTCGGCTAGCGGGAGAAGGGGTCACGGGGAGCTGTTTTTT
TRBD1,NA,TRBV5-1,TRBJ1-2,CASSSGQGVYGYTF,TGCGCCAGCAGCTCGGGACAGGGAGTCTATGGCTACACCTTC
NA,few,TRBV12-3/TRBV12-4,TRBJ1-1,CASKRTERTEAFF,TGTGCCAGCAAGCGGACCGAGAGGACTGAAGCTTTCTTT
TRBD2,NA,TRBV10-3,TRBJ2-7,CAISQLAGAYEQYF,TGTGCCATCAGTCAACTAGCGGGAGCCTACGAGCAGTACTTC
NA,NA,TRBV6-5,TRBJ2-7,CASSYSPHYEQYF,TGTGCCAGCAGTTACTCCCCCCACTACGAGCAGTACTTC
NA,NA,TRBV19,TRBJ1-5,CASSIKLSGNQPQHF,TGTGCCAGTAGTATTAAGCTTTCGGGCAATCAGCCCCAGCATTTT
NA,few,TRBV5-1,TRBJ1-6,CASSLGVQGNSPLHF,TGCGCCAGCAGCTTGGGTGTACAGGGCAATTCACCCCTCCACTTT
TRBD2,NA,TRBV10-3,TRBJ2-2,CAIKGGPGGELFF,TGTGCCATCAAGGGAGGGCCCGGCGGGGAGCTGTTTTTT
TRBD1,NA,TRBV11-3,TRBJ2-5,CASSSTGTGGLETQYF,TGTGCCAGCAGCTCCACCGGGACAGGGGGATTAGAGACCCAGTACTTC
NA,NA,TRBV7-8,TRBJ2-5,CASSSAQPIRKTQYF,TGTGCCAGCAGCTCGGCCCAACCCATCCGTAAGACCCAGTACTTC
NA,many,TRBV11-3,TRBJ1-1,CASSPGKSTEAFF,TGTGCCAGCAGCCCAGGGAAGAGCACTGAAGCTTTCTTT
NA,NA,TRBV5-4,TRBJ1-5,CANSQASKGQPQHF,TGCGCCAACAGCCAAGCATCAAAAGGACAGCCCCAGCATTTT